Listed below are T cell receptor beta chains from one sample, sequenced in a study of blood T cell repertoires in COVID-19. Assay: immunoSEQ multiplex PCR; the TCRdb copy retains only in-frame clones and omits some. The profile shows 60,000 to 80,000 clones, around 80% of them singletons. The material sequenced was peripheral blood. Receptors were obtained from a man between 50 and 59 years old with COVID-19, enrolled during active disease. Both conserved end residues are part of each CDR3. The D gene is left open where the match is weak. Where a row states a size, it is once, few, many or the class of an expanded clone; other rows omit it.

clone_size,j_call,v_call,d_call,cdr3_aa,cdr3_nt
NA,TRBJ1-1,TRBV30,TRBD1,CAHRGREGTEAFF,TGTGCCCACAGGGGGCGCGAGGGCACTGAAGCTTTCTTT
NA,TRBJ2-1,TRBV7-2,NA,CASSRSGTQWGEQFF,TGTGCCAGCAGCCGGAGCGGTACCCAGTGGGGTGAGCAGTTCTTC
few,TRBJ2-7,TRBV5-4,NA,CASSLKGAGYEQYF,TGTGCCAGCAGCCTCAAAGGGGCGGGGTACGAGCAGTACTTC
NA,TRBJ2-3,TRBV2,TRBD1,CASSVGDRGTDTQYF,TGTGCCAGCAGTGTGGGGGACAGGGGCACAGATACGCAGTATTTT
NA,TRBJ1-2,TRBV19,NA,CASSMSMDAGLNGYTF,TGTGCCAGTAGTATGTCAATGGACGCGGGACTTAATGGCTACACCTTC
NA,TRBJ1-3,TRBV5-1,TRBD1,CASSKGTGPGNTIYF,TGCGCCAGCAGCAAAGGGACAGGGCCTGGAAACACCATATATTTT
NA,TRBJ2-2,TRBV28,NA,CASSNRARGTGELFF,TGTGCCAGCAGTAACCGGGCGAGGGGGACCGGGGAGCTGTTTTTT
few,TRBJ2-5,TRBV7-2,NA,CASSVSRGQETQYF,TGTGCCAGCAGCGTCTCTCGCGGGCAAGAGACCCAGTACTTC
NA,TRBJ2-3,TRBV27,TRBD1,CASSFVQGGGDTQYF,TGTGCCAGCAGTTTCGTACAGGGGGGAGGAGATACGCAGTATTTT
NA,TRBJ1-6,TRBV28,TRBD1,CATDRAVNSPLHF,TGTGCCACTGACAGGGCGGTTAATTCACCCCTCCACTTT
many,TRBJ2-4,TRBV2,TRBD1,CASSEASRGRYLNIQYF,TGTGCCAGCAGTGAAGCCAGCAGGGGGCGATACCTAAACATTCAGTACTTC
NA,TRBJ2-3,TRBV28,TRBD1,CASQGQSTDTQYF,TGTGCCAGCCAGGGACAGAGCACAGATACGCAGTATTTT
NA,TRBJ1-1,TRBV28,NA,CAGSSTNTEAFF,TGTGCGGGGAGTAGTACGAACACTGAAGCTTTCTTT
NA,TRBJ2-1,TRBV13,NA,CASSLGRAPSYNEQFF,TGTGCCAGCAGCTTAGGGCGGGCGCCCTCCTACAATGAGCAGTTCTTC
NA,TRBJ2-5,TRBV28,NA,CASSLLGAVGETQYF,TGTGCCAGCAGTTTATTGGGGGCTGTCGGAGAGACCCAGTACTTC
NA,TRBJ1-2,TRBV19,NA,CASSIRRGGGYTF,TGTGCCAGTAGTATCCGTCGGGGAGGAGGCTACACCTTC
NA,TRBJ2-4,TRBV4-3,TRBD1,CASSQDSRDRGDIQYF,TGCGCCAGCAGCCAAGATTCTAGGGACAGGGGCGACATTCAGTACTTC
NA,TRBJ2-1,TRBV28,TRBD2,CASSSSGRVNEQFF,TGTGCCAGCAGTTCCTCGGGGAGGGTCAATGAGCAGTTCTTC
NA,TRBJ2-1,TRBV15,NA,CATSRGTAHYNEQFF,TGTGCCACCAGCAGAGGGACAGCCCACTACAATGAGCAGTTCTTC
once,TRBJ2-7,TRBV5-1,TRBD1,CASTRSPGQGVSYEQYF,TGCGCCAGCACCCGAAGTCCGGGACAGGGGGTTTCCTACGAGCAGTACTTC
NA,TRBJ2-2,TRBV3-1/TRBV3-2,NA,CASSLTNGGRNTGELFF,TGTGCCAGCAGCCTAACGAACGGGGGGCGGAACACCGGGGAGCTGTTTTTT
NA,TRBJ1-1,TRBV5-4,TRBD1,CASSTRTGDPEAFF,TGTGCCAGCAGCACCCGGACAGGGGATCCTGAAGCTTTCTTT
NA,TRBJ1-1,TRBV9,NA,CASSPRTARYTEAFF,TGTGCCAGCAGCCCCCGGACAGCCAGGTACACTGAAGCTTTCTTT
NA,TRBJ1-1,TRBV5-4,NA,CASSTGGNWTEAFF,TGTGCCAGCAGCACGGGGGGGAATTGGACTGAAGCTTTCTTT
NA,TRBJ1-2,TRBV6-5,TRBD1,CASSYSGQGDGYTF,TGTGCCAGCAGTTACTCGGGACAGGGGGATGGCTACACCTTC
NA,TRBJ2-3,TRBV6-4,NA,CASSNRVTDTQYF,TGTGCCAGCAGTAACAGGGTCACAGATACGCAGTATTTT
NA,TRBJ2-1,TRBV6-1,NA,CASSVERFKHSYNEQFF,TGTGCCAGCAGTGTCGAGAGGTTCAAACACTCCTACAATGAGCAGTTCTTC
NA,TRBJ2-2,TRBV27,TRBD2,CASSRGTSGSGTGELFF,TGTGCCAGCAGCCGCGGGACTAGCGGGAGTGGGACCGGGGAGCTGTTTTTT
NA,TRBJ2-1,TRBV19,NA,CASRGTRDRSRSSYNEQFF,TGTGCCAGTAGGGGGACAAGAGATAGGTCAAGGAGCTCCTACAATGAGCAGTTCTTC
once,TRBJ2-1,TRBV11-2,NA,CASSLGRNYNEQFF,TGTGCCAGCAGCTTAGGCAGAAATTACAATGAGCAGTTCTTC
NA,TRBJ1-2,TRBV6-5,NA,CASASAVRSGGYTF,TGTGCCAGCGCTTCGGCAGTCAGATCGGGAGGCTACACCTTC
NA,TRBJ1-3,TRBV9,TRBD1,CASSDRTGGLTHSGNTIYF,TGTGCCAGCAGCGACCGGACAGGAGGACTAACTCACTCTGGAAACACCATATATTTT
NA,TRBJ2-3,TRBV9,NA,CASSPVGLRTDTQYF,TGTGCCAGCAGCCCGGTGGGCCTACGCACAGATACGCAGTATTTT
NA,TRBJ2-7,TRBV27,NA,CASSLPGNEQYF,TGTGCCAGCAGTTTGCCCGGGAACGAGCAGTACTTC
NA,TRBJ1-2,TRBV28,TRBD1,CASSGQGAGYTF,TGTGCCAGCAGTGGACAGGGGGCGGGCTACACCTTC
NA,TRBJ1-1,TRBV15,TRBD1,CATSPTLGTAGWAEAFF,TGTGCCACCAGCCCTACCCTTGGGACAGCTGGTTGGGCTGAAGCTTTCTTT
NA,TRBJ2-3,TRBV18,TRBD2,CASSQRTSGRYTDTQYF,TGTGCCAGCTCACAACGGACTAGCGGGAGATACACAGATACGCAGTATTTT
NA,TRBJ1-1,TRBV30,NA,CAWSEGGAAGTEAFF,TGTGCCTGGAGTGAGGGGGGGGCGGCTGGCACTGAAGCTTTCTTT
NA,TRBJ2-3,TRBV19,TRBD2,CASSIGTSGPSTDTQYF,TGTGCCAGTAGTATTGGGACTAGCGGTCCTAGCACAGATACGCAGTATTTT
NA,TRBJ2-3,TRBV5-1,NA,CASSTGGGADTQYF,TGCGCCAGCAGCACAGGGGGAGGGGCAGATACGCAGTATTTT
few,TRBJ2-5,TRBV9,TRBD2,CASSVDGRARGTQYF,TGTGCCAGCAGCGTAGACGGGAGGGCCAGGGGAACCCAGTACTTC
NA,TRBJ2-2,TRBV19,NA,CASSRVEDTGELFF,TGTGCCAGTAGTCGGGTGGAAGACACCGGGGAGCTGTTTTTT
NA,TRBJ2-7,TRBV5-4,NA,CASRTRGGPTYEQYF,TGTGCCAGCAGAACCCGAGGAGGGCCAACCTACGAGCAGTACTTC
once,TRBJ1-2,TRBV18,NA,CASSPDSNYGYTF,TGTGCCAGCTCACCAGACAGCAACTATGGCTACACCTTC
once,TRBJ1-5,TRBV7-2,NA,CASSRDGGASNQPQHF,TGTGCCAGCAGCCGCGATGGGGGGGCAAGCAATCAGCCCCAGCATTTT
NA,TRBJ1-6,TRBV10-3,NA,CAIRGQGNSPLHF,TGTGCCATCAGGGGGCAGGGGAATTCACCCCTCCACTTT
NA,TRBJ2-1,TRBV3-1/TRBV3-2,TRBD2,CASSQTSGKGHEQFF,TGTGCCAGCAGCCAGACTAGCGGGAAGGGGCATGAGCAGTTCTTC
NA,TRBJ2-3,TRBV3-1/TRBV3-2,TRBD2,CASSPKLAGAVDTQYF,TGTGCCAGCAGCCCGAAACTAGCGGGAGCAGTAGATACGCAGTATTTT
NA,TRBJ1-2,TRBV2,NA,CASSELHRANYGYTF,TGTGCCAGCAGTGAATTACATCGGGCTAACTATGGCTACACCTTC
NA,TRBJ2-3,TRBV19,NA,CASSIEPGSTDTQYF,TGTGCCAGTAGTATAGAACCGGGAAGCACAGATACGCAGTATTTT
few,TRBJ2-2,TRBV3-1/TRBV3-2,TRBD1,CASSQGQLNTGELFF,TGTGCCAGCAGCCAGGGACAGTTAAACACCGGGGAGCTGTTTTTT
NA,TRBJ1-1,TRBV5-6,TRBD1,CASRFLRDRVTNTEAFF,TGTGCCAGCAGATTCCTCCGGGACAGGGTCACGAACACTGAAGCTTTCTTT
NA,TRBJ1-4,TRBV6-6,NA,CASSPREGFNEKLFF,TGTGCCAGCAGCCCCCGGGAGGGGTTTAATGAAAAACTGTTTTTT
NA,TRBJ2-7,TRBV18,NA,CASSPRGMIYEQYF,TGTGCCAGCTCACCAAGGGGGATGATCTACGAGCAGTACTTC
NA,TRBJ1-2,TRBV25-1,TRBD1,CASRGTGGGYGYTF,TGTGCCAGCAGGGGGACAGGGGGCGGCTATGGCTACACCTTC